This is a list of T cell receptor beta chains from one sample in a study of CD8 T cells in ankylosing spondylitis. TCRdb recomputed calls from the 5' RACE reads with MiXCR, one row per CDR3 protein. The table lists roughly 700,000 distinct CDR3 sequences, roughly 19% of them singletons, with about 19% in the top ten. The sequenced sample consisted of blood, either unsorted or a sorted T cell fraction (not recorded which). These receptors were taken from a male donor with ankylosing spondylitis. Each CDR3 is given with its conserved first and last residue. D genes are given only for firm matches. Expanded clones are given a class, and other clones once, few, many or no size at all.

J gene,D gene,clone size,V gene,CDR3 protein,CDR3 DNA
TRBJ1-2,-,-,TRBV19,CASSPPAAPNYGYTF,TGTGCCAGTAGTCCCCCAGCGGCCCCAAACTATGGCTACACCTTC
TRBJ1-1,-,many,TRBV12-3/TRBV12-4,CASSRRATEAFF,TGTGCCAGCAGTCGCCGGGCCACTGAAGCTTTCTTT
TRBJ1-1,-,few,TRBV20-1,CSASSQGRAFF,TGCAGTGCTAGCTCCCAGGGTCGCGCTTTCTTT
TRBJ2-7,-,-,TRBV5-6,CARSSGVGGYEQYF,TGTGCCAGGAGCTCCGGGGTCGGCGGCTACGAGCAGTACTTC
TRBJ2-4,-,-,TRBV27,CASSYVKGNIQYF,TGTGCCAGCAGTTACGTGAAGGGAAACATTCAGTACTTC
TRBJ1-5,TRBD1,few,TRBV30,CAWSRGQGAQPQHF,TGTGCCTGGAGCCGAGGACAGGGGGCTCAGCCCCAGCATTTT
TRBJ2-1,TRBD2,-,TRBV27,CASRTMRGVNEQFF,TGTGCCAGCAGGACCATGCGGGGGGTTAATGAGCAGTTCTTC
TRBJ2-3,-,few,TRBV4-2,CASSPQTRSLDTQYF,TGTGCCAGCAGCCCACAGACCCGGTCTCTGGATACGCAGTATTTT
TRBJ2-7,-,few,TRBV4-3,CASSQDRAVSYEQYF,TGCGCCAGCAGCCAAGACAGGGCAGTGTCCTACGAGCAGTACTTC
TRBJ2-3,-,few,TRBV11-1,CASSLRAGALFTDTQYF,TGTGCCAGCAGCCTAAGAGCAGGGGCCCTTTTCACAGATACGCAGTATTTT
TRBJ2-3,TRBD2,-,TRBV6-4,CASSESGGGTDTQYF,TGTGCCAGCAGTGAGAGCGGGGGGGGCACAGATACGCAGTATTTT
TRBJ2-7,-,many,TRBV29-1,CSVEGGPNTYEQYF,TGCAGCGTAGAGGGGGGTCCCAATACATACGAGCAGTACTTC
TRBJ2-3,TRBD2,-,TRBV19,CASSIPGLAISTDTQYF,TGTGCCAGTAGTATCCCGGGACTAGCGATTAGCACAGATACGCAGTATTTT
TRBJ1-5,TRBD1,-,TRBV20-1,CSASQGAKGQPQHF,TGCAGTGCTAGTCAGGGGGCTAAGGGTCAGCCCCAGCATTTT
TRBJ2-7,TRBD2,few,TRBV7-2,CASSSWEGIDEQYF,TGTGCCAGCAGCTCTTGGGAGGGGATCGACGAGCAGTACTTC
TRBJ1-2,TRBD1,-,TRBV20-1,CSASPTGYGYTF,TGCAGTGCTTCCCCGACAGGGTATGGCTACACCTTC
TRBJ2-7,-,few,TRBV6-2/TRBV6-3,CASSRQRKEDPYEQYF,TGTGCCAGCAGCCGCCAAAGGAAGGAGGACCCCTACGAGCAGTACTTC
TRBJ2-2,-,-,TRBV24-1,CATSDSPQGRVNTGELFF,TGTGCCACCAGTGATTCGCCACAGGGACGGGTGAACACCGGGGAGCTGTTTTTT
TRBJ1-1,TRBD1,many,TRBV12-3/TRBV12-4,CASSTQGIATEAFF,TGTGCCAGCAGCACACAGGGGATTGCCACTGAAGCTTTCTTT
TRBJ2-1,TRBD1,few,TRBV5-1,CASSPSIGQGGVNEQFF,TGCGCCAGCAGCCCCTCGATAGGACAGGGTGGTGTTAATGAGCAGTTCTTC
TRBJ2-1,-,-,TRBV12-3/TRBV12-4,CASSPTTPDSYNEQFF,TGTGCCAGCAGCCCGACCACCCCCGACTCCTACAATGAGCAGTTCTTC
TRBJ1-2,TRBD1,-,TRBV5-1,CASSLAAGTGGAGYGYTF,TGCGCCAGCAGCTTGGCAGCCGGGACAGGGGGCGCCGGCTATGGCTACACCTTC
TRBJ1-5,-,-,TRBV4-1,CASSQRWGNQPQHF,TGCGCCAGCAGCCAAAGGTGGGGCAATCAGCCCCAGCATTTT
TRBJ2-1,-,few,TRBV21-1,CASSTGLAPSYNEQFF,TGTGCCAGCAGCACAGGGCTAGCGCCCTCCTACAATGAGCAGTTCTTC
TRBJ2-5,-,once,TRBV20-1,CSAMIGSALQETQYF,TGCAGTGCCATGATAGGTTCAGCATTACAAGAGACCCAGTACTTC
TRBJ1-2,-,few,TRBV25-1,CASSTLVGVNYGYTF,TGTGCCAGCAGCACCCTGGTGGGGGTGAACTATGGCTACACCTTC
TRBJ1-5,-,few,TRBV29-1,CSVEDQAGLNQPQHF,TGCAGCGTTGAAGATCAAGCAGGCCTCAATCAGCCCCAGCATTTT
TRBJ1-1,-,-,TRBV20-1,CSARDLGGESTEAFF,TGCAGTGCTAGAGATCTCGGAGGGGAGTCCACTGAAGCTTTCTTT
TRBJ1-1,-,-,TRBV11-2,CASSSNGLNTEAFF,TGTGCCAGCAGCTCGAACGGGTTGAACACTGAAGCTTTCTTT
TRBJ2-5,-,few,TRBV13,CASSLGAGRQETQYF,TGTGCCAGCAGCTTAGGAGCAGGGCGCCAAGAGACCCAGTACTTC
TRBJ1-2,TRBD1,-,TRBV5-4,CASSFTGGYGYTF,TGTGCCAGCAGCTTTACAGGGGGGTATGGCTACACCTTC
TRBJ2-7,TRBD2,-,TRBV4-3,CASSRGRGRVSNEQYF,TGCGCCAGCAGCCGGGGCCGCGGGAGGGTGAGTAACGAGCAGTACTTC
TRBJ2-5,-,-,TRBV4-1,CASSQVLDTDSTGETQYF,TGCGCCAGCAGCCAAGTCCTGGACACAGATTCGACTGGAGAGACCCAGTACTTC
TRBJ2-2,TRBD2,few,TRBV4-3,CASSQEGLAGYTGELFF,TGCGCCAGCAGCCAGGAGGGCCTAGCGGGTTATACCGGGGAGCTGTTTTTT
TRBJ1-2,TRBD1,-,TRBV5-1,CASSLGIGGAPGYTF,TGCGCCAGCAGCTTGGGGATAGGGGGCGCCCCCGGCTACACCTTC
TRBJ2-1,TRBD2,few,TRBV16,CASSHGSSGVFSEQFF,TGTGCCAGCAGCCATGGGTCTAGCGGGGTCTTCAGTGAGCAGTTCTTC
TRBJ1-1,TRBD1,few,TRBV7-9,CASSSPGQADTEAFF,TGTGCCAGCAGCTCCCCGGGACAGGCCGACACTGAAGCTTTCTTT
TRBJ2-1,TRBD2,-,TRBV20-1,CSARLASGGYNEQFF,TGCAGTGCTAGACTGGCTAGCGGGGGCTACAATGAGCAGTTCTTC
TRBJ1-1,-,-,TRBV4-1,CASSQDPGRTEAFF,TGCGCCAGCAGCCAAGACCCGGGGCGCACTGAAGCTTTCTTT
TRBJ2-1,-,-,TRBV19,CASSQVSSYNEQFF,TGTGCCAGTAGTCAAGTGAGCTCCTACAATGAGCAGTTCTTC
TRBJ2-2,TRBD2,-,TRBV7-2,CASSWDYPNTGELFF,TGTGCCAGCAGCTGGGACTACCCGAACACCGGGGAGCTGTTTTTT
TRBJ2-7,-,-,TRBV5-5,CASSLMTATTYEQYF,TGTGCCAGCAGCTTGATGACTGCAACGACCTACGAGCAGTACTTC
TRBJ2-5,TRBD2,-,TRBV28,CASSPGTSGGRTQYF,TGTGCCAGCAGCCCCGGGACTAGCGGGGGAAGGACCCAGTACTTC
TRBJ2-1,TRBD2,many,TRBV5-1,CASSLRSGGSYNEQFF,TGCGCCAGCAGCTTGCGAAGCGGGGGCTCCTACAATGAGCAGTTCTTC
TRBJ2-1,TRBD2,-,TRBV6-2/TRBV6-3,CASGEGGSDYNEQFF,TGTGCCAGCGGGGAAGGCGGGAGCGACTACAATGAGCAGTTCTTC
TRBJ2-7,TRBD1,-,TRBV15,CATSSHRDRGYEQYF,TGTGCCACCAGCAGCCACCGGGACAGGGGGTACGAGCAGTACTTC